This T cell receptor beta chain was obtained from a study of blood T cell repertoires in COVID-19. The germline V and J ends were trimmed by 3 bases and 2 bases, with 7 bases remaining between them. Germline CDR1 is MDHEN and CDR2 is SYDVKM. The CDR3 extends over 13 amino acids. The protocol was immunoSEQ multiplex PCR, while the TCRdb copy is restricted to in-frame clones and leaves out a portion. The sample shows 370,000 or so clones, more than 70% of them seen only once. This TCR was sampled from a man aged 25 to 40 who had recovered from COVID-19. The sequenced material came from PBMCs or T cells enriched from blood (not recorded which). The chain links TRBV28 to TRBJ1-2, with D possibly matching TRBD1 (6 bases). The CDR3 DNA reads TGTGCCAGCAGTTTGGACAGCAACTATGGCTACACCTTC. Residues: CASSLDSNYGYTF.